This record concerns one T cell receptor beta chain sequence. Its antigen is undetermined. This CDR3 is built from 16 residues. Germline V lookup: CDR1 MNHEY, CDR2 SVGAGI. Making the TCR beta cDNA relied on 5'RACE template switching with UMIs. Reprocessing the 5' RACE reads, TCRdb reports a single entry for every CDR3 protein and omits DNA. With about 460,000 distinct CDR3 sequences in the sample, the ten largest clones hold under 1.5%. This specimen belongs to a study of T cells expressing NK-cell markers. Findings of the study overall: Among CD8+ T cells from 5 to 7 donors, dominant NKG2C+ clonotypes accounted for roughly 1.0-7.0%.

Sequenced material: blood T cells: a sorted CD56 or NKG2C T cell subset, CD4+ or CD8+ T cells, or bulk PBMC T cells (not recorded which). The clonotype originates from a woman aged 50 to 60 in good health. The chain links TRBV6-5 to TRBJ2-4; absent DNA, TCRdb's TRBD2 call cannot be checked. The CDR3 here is CASSPRVAGAKNIQYF.